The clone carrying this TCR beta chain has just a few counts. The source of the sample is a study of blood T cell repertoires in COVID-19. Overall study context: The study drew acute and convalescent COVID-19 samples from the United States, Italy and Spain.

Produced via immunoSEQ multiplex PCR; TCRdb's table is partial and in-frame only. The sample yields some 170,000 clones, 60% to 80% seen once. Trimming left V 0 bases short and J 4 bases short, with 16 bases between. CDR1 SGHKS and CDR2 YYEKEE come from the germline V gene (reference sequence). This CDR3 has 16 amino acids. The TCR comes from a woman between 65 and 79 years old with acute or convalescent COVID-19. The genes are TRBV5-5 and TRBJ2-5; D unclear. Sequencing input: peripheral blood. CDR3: CASSLGAITVGETQYF. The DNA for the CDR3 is TGTGCCAGCAGCTTGGGGGCCATTACGGTGGGAGAGACCCAGTACTTC.